This T cell receptor beta chain was obtained from a study of blood T cell repertoires in COVID-19. V was pared by 9 bases and J by 1 base, with 7 bases of the junction left unmatched. CDR1 is SGHDT, CDR2 YYEEEE, per germline. The CDR3 is made up of 13 amino acids. Produced via immunoSEQ multiplex PCR; TCRdb's table is partial and in-frame only. The profile shows about 160,000 clones, approximately 90% of them singletons. Sequencing used peripheral blood. The TCR was taken from a man between 18 and 29 years old with acute or convalescent COVID-19. This chain joins TRBV5-6 and TRBJ2-7; 7 bases line up with TRBD1. In DNA, the CDR3 is TGTGCCACGAAAGACAGGGATTCCTACGAGCAGTACTTC. Its translation: CATKDRDSYEQYF. The full variable domain, rest sourced from reference TRBV5-6 and TRBJ2-7, is DAGVTQSPTHLIKTRGQQVTLRCSPKSGHDTVSWYQQALGQGPQFIFQYYEEEERQRGNFPDRFSGHQFPNYSSELNVNALLLGDSALYLCATKDRDSYEQYFGPGTRLTVT.